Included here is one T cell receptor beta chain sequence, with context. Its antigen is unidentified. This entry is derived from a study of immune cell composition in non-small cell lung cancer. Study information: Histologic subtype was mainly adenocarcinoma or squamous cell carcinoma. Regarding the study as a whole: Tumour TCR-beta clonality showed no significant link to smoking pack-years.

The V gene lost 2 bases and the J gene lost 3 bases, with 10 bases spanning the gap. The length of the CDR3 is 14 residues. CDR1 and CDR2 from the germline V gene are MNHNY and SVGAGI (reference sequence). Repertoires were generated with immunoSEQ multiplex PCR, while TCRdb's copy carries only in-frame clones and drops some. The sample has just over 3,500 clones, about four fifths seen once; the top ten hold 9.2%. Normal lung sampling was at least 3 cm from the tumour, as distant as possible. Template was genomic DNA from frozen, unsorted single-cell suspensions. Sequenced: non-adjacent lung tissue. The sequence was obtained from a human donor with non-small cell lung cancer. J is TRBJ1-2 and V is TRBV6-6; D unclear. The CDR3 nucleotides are TGTGCCAGCAGTTACCGAAGCGTGTACTATGGCTACACCTTC. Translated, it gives CASSYRSVYYGYTF.